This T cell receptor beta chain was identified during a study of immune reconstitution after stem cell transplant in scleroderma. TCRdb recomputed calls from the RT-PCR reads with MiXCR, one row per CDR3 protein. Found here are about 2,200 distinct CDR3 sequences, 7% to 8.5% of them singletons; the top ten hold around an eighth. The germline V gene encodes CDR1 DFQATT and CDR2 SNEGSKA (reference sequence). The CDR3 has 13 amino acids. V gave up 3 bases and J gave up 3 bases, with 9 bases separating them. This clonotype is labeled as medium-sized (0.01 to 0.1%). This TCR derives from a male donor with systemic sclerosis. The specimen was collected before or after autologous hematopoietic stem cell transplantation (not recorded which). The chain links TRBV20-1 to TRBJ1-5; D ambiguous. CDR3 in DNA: TGCAGTGCTAGTGGGCCGAACAATCAGCCCCAGCATTTT. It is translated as CSASGPNNQPQHF.